This TCR beta chain was sequenced for a study of blood T cell repertoires in COVID-19. The overall study: Sites in the United States, Italy and Spain provided acute and convalescent COVID-19 samples.

Clones were read by immunoSEQ multiplex PCR, and TCRdb kept only the in-frame ones, dropping some. Of around 80,000 clones listed, 88% are singletons. This CDR3 is built from 15 residues. V lost 4 bases, J lost 8 bases, and 9 bases stayed unmatched. The germline V gene encodes CDR1 MGHRA and CDR2 YSYEKL. This receptor was identified in a human donor in a cohort sampled during active COVID-19. The sample taken for sequencing was peripheral blood. V usage is TRBV4-1 and J usage is TRBJ1-3; TRBD1 matches at 9 bases. This CDR3 is CASSRGDREVDTIYF. CDR3 in DNA: TGCGCCAGCAGCCGAGGGGACAGGGAGGTAGACACCATATATTTT.